Sequencing of this T cell receptor (beta chain) was carried out in a study of OX40 agonist ivuxolimab in advanced cancers. Background on the study: Participants averaged roughly 60 years of age (range roughly 23 to 79) and were roughly 83% male.

Assay used: immunoSEQ multiplex PCR; TCRdb lists only in-frame clones, some missing. The table has tens of thousands of clones, approximately 90% seen once; the top ten hold 13%. The CDR3 covers 9 residues. From germline, CDR1 is SGHTS and CDR2 YDEGEE. V was cut by 4 bases and J by 8 bases, with 3 bases left in between. This specimen consisted of CD4+ or CD8+ T cells sorted from blood, obtained in a trial of the OX40 agonist ivuxolimab. The V call is TRBV5-8, the J call TRBJ1-1; no definite D call. The receptor's source is an adult with an advanced solid tumor such as melanoma, head and neck, liver or kidney cancer. This CDR3 reads CASSLEAFF. The CDR3 DNA is TGTGCCAGCAGCCTAGAAGCTTTCTTT.